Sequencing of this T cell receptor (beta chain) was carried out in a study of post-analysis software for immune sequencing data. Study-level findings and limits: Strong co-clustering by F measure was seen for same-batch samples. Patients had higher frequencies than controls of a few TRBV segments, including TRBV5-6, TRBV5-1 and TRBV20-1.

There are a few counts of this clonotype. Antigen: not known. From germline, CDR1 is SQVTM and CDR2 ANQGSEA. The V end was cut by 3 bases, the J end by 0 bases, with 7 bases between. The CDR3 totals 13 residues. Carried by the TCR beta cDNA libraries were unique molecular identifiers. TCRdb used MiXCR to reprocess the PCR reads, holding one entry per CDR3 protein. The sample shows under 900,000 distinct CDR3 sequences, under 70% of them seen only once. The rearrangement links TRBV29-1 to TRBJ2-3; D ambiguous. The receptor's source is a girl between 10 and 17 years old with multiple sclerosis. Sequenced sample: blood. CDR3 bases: TGCAGCGTTGACAAAACTAGCACAGATACGCAGTATTTT. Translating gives CSVDKTSTDTQYF.